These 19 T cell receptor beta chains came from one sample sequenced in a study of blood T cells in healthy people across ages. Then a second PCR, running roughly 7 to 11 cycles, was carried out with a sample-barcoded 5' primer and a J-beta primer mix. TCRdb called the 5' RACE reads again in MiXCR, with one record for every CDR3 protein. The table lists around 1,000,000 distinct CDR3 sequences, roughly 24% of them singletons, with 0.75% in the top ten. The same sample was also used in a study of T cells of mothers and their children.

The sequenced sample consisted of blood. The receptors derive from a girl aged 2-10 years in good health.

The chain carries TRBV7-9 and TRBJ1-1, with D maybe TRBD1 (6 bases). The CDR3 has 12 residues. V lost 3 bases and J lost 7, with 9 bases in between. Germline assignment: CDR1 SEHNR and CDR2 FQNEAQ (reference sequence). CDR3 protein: CASSFGQFEAFF. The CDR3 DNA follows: TGTGCCAGCAGCTTCGGACAGTTTGAAGCTTTCTTT.

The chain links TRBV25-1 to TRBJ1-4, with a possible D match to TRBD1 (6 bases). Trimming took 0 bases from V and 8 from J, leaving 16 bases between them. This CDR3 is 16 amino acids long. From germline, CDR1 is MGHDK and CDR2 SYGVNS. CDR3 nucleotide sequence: TGTGCCAGCAGTGAATACACCCGGGAAGGGGGAGAAAAACTGTTTTTT. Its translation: CASSEYTREGGEKLFF. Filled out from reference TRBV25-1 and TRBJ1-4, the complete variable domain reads EADIYQTPRYLVIGTGKKITLECSQTMGHDKMYWYQQDPGMELHLIHYSYGVNSTEKGDLSSESTVSRIRTEHFPLTLESARPSHTSQYLCASSEYTREGGEKLFFGSGTQLSVL.

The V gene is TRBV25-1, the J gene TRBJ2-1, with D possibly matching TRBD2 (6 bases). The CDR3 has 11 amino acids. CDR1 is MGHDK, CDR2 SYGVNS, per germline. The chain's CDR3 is CAVGGGNEQFF. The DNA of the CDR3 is TGTGCGGTGGGAGGCGGCAATGAGCAGTTCTTC.

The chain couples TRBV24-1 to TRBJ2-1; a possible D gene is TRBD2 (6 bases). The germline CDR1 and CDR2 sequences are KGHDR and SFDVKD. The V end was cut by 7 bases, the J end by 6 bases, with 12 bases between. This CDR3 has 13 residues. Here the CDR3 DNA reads TGTGCCACCAGGACTGGGGGAGGCAATGAGCAGTTCTTC. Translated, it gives CATRTGGGNEQFF.

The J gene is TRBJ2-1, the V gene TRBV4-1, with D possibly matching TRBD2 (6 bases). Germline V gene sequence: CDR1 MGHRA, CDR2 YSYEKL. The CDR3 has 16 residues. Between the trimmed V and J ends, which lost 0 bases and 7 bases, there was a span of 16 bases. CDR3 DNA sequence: TGCGCCAGCAGCCAAGACGCCGGGACTCAAGGTAATGAGCAGTTCTTC. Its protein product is CASSQDAGTQGNEQFF.

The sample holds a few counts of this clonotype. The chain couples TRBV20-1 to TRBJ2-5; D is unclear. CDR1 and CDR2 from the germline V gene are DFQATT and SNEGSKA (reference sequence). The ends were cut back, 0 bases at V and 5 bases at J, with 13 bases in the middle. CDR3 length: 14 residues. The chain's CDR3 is CSARDQIGSETQYF. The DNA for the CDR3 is TGCAGTGCTAGAGATCAGATCGGCTCGGAGACCCAGTACTTC.

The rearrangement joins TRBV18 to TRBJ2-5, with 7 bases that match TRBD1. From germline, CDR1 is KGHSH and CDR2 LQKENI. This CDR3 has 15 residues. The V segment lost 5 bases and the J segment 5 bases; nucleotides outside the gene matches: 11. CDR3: CASSAATGFGETQYF. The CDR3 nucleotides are TGTGCCAGCTCAGCCGCGACAGGGTTCGGGGAGACCCAGTACTTC.

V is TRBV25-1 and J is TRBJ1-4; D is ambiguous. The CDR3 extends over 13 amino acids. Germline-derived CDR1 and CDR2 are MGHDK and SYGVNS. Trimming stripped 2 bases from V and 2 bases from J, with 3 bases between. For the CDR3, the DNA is TGTGCCAGCAGTGAACAGACTAATGAAAAACTGTTTTTT. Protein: CASSEQTNEKLFF.

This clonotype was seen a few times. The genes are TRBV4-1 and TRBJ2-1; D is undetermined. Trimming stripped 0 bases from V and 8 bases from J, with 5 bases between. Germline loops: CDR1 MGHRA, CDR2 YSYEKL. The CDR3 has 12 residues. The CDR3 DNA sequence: TGCGCCAGCAGCCAAGATTTCGATGAGCAGTTCTTC. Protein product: CASSQDFDEQFF.

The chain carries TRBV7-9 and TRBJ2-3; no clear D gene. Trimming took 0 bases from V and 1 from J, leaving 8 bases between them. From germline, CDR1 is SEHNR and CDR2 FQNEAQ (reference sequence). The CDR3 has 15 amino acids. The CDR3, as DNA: TGTGCCAGCAGCTTAGCGAGAAAGCGCACAGATACGCAGTATTTT. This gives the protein CASSLARKRTDTQYF. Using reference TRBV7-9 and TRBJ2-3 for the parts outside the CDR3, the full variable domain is DTGVSQNPRHKITKRGQNVTFRCDPISEHNRLYWYRQTLGQGPEFLTYFQNEAQLEKSRLLSDRFSAERPKGSFSTLEIQRTEQGDSAMYLCASSLARKRTDTQYFGPGTRLTVL.

The CDR3 here is CASSHTTSGYNEQFF. The CDR3 nucleotides are TGTGCCAGCAGCCACACGACTAGCGGTTACAATGAGCAGTTCTTC. The chain is built from TRBV2 and TRBJ2-1, with 9 bases identical to TRBD2. The CDR3 is 15 amino acids. The V gene end was trimmed by 6 bases and the J gene end by 4 bases; junction bases not matched to a gene: 7. Germline CDR1 and CDR2: SNHLY and FYNNEI. Based on the CDR3 plus reference TRBV2 and TRBJ2-1, the full variable domain is EPEVTQTPSHQVTQMGQEVILRCVPISNHLYFYWYRQILGQKVEFLVSFYNNEISEKSEIFDDQFSVERPDGSNFTLKIRSTKLEDSAMYFCASSHTTSGYNEQFFGPGTRLTVL.

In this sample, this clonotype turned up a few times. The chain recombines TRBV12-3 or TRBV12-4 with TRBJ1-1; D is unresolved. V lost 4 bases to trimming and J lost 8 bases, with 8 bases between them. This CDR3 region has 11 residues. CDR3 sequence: CASSSLHEAFF. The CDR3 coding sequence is TGTGCCAGCAGTTCTTTACACGAAGCTTTCTTT.

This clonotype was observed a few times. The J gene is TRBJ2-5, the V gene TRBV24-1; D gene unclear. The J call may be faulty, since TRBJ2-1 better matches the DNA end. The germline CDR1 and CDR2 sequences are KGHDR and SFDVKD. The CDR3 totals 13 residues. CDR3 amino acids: CATSDADAHEQFF. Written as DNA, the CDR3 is TGTGCCACCAGTGATGCTGACGCTCATGAGCAGTTCTTC.

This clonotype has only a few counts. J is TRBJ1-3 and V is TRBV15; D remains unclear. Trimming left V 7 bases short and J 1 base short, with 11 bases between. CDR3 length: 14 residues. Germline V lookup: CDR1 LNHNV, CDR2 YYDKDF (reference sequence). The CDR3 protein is CATKSMGSGNTIYF. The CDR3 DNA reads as TGTGCCACCAAGTCGATGGGATCTGGAAACACCATATATTTT. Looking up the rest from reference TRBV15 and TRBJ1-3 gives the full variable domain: DAMVIQNPRYQVTQFGKPVTLSCSQTLNHNVMYWYQQKSSQAPKLLFHYYDKDFNNEADTPDNFQSRRPNTSFCFLDIRSPGLGDTAMYLCATKSMGSGNTIYFGEGSWLTVV.

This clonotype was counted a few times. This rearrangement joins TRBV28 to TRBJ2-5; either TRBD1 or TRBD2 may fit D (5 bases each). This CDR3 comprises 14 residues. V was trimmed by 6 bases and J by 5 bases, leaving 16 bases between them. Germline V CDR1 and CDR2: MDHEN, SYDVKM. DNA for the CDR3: TGTGCCAGCAGCCCACTGGGGGATTGGGAGACCCAGTACTTC. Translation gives CASSPLGDWETQYF.

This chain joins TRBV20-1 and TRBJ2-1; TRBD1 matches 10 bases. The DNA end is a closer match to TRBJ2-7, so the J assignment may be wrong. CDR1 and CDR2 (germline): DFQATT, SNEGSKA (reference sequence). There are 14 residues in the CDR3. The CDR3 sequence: CSARTGQGSNEQYF. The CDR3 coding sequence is TGCAGTGCTAGGACGGGACAGGGGAGCAACGAGCAGTACTTC.

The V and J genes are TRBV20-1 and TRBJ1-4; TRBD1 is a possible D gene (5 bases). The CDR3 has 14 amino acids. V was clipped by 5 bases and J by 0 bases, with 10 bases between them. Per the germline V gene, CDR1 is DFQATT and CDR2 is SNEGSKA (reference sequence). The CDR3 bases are TGCAGTGCTGGGACCTCCGCAACTAATGAAAAACTGTTTTTT. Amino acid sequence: CSAGTSATNEKLFF.

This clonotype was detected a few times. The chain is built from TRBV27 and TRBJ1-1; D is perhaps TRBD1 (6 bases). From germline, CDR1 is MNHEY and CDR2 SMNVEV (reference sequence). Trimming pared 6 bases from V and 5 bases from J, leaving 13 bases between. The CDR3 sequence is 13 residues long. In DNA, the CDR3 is TGTGCCAGCAGCCCCCAGGGGAGAACTGAAGCTTTCTTT. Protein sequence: CASSPQGRTEAFF.

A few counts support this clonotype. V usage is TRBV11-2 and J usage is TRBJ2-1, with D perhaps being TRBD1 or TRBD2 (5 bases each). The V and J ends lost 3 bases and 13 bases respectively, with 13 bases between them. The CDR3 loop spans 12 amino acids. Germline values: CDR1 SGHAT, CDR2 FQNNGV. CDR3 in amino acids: CASSLRGRYQFF. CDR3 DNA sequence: TGTGCCAGCAGCTTGAGGGGCAGGTACCAGTTCTTC.